The T cell receptor (beta chain) described here comes from a study of cytomegalovirus exposure and HLA in healthy donors. The PCR made use of 60 Vbeta and 13 Jbeta primers. The repertoire was sequenced with immunoSEQ multiplex PCR; TCRdb's copy has only in-frame clones and lacks some. The table shows some 170,000 clones, with 60% to 80% occurring only once. Germline CDR1 is WNHNN and CDR2 is SYGVQD (reference sequence). The CDR3 totals 13 residues. Trimming pared 5 bases from V and 3 bases from J, leaving 11 bases between. The chain combines TRBV10-1 with TRBJ2-7; weak D call: TRBD2 (5 bases). Sequenced sample: PBMCs. The TCR originated in a man in his forties in good health and CMV-seropositive. The CDR3: CASSLNGDYEQYF. In nucleotides, the CDR3 is TGCGCCAGCAGTCTAAACGGGGACTACGAGCAGTACTTC.